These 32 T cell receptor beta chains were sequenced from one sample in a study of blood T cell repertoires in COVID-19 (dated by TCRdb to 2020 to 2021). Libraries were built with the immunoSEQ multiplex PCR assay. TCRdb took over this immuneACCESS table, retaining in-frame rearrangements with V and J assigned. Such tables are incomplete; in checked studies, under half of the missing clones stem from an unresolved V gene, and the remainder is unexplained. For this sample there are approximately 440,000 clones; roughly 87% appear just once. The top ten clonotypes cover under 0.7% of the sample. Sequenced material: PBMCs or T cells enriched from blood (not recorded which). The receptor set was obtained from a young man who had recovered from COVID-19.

This CDR3 reads CASSSEGQWSLETQYF. The CDR3, as DNA: TGTGCCAGCAGTTCAGAAGGACAGTGGAGCTTGGAGACCCAGTACTTC. V gene TRBV27 combines with J gene TRBJ2-5; D possibly corresponds to TRBD1 (6 bases). V was pared by 4 bases and J by 5 bases, with 20 bases between. CDR1 is MNHEY, CDR2 SMNVEV, per germline (reference sequence). This CDR3 has 16 residues.

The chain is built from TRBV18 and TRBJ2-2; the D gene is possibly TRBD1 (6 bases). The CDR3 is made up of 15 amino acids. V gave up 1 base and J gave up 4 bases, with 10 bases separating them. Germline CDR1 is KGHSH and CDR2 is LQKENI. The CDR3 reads CASSPLTGTTGELFF. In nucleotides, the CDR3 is TGTGCCAGCTCACCACTAACAGGGACCACCGGGGAGCTGTTTTTT.

This chain's CDR3 is CAIRGGEGQPQHF. The CDR3, as DNA: TGTGCCATCAGGGGAGGGGAGGGACAGCCCCAGCATTTT. This chain joins TRBV10-3 and TRBJ1-5, with a possible D match to TRBD1 (5 bases). Germline CDR1 reads ENHRY; CDR2 reads SYGVKD. The V and J ends lost 6 bases and 7 bases respectively, with 13 bases between them. The CDR3 loop spans 13 amino acids.

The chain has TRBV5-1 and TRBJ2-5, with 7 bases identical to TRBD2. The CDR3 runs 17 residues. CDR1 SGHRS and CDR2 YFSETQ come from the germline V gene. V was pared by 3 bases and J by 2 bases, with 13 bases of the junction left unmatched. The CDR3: CASSSLTSSRIQETQYF. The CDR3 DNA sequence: TGCGCCAGCAGCTCATTGACTAGCTCACGGATACAAGAGACCCAGTACTTC.

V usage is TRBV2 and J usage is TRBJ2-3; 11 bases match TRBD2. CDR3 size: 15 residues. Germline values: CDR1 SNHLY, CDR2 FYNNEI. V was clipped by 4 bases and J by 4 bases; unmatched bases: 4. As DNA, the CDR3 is TGTGCCAGCAGTGTAGCGGGGGGGCCCGCAGATACGCAGTATTTT. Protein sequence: CASSVAGGPADTQYF.

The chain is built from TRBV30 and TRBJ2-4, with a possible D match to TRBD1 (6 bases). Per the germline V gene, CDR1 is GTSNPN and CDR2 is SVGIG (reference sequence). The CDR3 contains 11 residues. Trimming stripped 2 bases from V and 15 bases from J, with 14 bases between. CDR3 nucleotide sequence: TGTGCCTGGAGTTATGAGGGGGTCGTGTACTTC. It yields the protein CAWSYEGVVYF. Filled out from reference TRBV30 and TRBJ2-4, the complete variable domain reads SQTIHQWPATLVQPVGSPLSLECTVEGTSNPNLYWYRQAAGRGLQLLFYSVGIGQISSEVPQNLSASRPQDRQFILSSKKLLLSDSGFYLCAWSYEGVVYFGAGTRLSVL.

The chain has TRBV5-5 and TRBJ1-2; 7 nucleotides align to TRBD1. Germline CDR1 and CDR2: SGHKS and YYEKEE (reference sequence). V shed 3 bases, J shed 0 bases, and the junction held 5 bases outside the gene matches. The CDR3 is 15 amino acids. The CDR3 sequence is CASSYPGQPNYGYTF. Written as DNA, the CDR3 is TGTGCCAGCAGCTATCCGGGACAGCCTAACTATGGCTACACCTTC. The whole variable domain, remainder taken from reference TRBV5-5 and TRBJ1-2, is DAGVTQSPTHLIKTRGQQVTLRCSPISGHKSVSWYQQVLGQGPQFIFQYYEKEERGRGNFPDRFSARQFPNYSSELNVNALLLGDSALYLCASSYPGQPNYGYTFGSGTRLTVV.

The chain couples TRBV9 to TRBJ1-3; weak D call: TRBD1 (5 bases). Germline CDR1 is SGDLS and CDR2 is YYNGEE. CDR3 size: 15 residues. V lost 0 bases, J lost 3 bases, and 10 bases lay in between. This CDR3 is CASSVDGGVGNTIYF. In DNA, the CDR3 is TGTGCCAGCAGCGTAGACGGGGGGGTTGGAAACACCATATATTTT.

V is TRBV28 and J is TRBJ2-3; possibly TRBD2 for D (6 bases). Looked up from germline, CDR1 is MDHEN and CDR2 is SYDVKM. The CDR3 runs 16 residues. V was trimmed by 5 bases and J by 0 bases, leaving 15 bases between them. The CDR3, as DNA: TGTGCCAGCAGTCCATGGGACGGGACTAGCACAGATACGCAGTATTTT. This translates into CASSPWDGTSTDTQYF.

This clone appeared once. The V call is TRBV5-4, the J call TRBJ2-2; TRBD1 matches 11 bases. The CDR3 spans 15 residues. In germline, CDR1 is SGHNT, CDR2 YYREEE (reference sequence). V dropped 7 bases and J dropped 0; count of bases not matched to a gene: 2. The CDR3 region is CASGQGASNTGELFF. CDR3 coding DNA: TGTGCCAGCGGACAGGGGGCATCGAACACCGGGGAGCTGTTTTTT.

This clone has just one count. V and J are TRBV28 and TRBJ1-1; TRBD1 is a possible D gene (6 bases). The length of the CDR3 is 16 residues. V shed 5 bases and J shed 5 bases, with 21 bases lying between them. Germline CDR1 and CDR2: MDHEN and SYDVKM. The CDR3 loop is CASSTGNRVGKTEAFF. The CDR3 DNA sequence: TGTGCCAGCAGTACCGGCAACAGGGTAGGAAAGACTGAAGCTTTCTTT.

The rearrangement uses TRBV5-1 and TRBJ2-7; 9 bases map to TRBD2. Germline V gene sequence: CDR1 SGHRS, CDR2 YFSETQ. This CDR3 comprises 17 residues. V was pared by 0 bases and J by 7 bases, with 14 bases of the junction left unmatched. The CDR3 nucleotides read TGCGCCAGCAGCTTGGGTCCGCAAGCGGGGGGCCCGGAGGAGCAGTACTTC. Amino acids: CASSLGPQAGGPEEQYF.

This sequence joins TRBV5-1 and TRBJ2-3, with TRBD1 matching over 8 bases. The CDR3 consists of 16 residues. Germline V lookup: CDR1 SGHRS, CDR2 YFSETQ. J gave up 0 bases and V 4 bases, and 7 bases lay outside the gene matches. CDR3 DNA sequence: TGCGCCAGCAGCAACCGGACAGGGTACAGCACAGATACGCAGTATTTT. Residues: CASSNRTGYSTDTQYF.

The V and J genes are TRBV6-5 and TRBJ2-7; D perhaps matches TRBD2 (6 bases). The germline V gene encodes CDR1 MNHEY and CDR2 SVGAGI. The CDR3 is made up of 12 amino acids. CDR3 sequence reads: CATSEGGNEQYF. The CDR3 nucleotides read TGTGCTACCTCGGAGGGCGGGAACGAGCAGTACTTC.

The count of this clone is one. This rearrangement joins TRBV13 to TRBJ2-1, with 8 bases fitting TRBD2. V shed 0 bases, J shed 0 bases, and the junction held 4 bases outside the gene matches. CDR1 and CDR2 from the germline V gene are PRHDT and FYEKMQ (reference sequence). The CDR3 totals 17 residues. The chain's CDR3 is CASSLGRGGSSYNEQFF. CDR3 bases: TGTGCCAGCAGCTTAGGCCGGGGGGGTAGCTCCTACAATGAGCAGTTCTTC.

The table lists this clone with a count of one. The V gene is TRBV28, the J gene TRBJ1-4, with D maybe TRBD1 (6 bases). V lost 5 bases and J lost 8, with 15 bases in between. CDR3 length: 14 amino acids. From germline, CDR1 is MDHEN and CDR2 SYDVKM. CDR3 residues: CASSPSQQGEKLFF. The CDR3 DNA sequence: TGTGCCAGCAGTCCTTCCCAGCAGGGGGAAAAACTGTTTTTT.

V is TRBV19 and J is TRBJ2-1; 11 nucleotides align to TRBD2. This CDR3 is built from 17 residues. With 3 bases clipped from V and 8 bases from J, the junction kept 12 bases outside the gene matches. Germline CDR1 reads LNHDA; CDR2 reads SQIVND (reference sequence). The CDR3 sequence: CASSIWLAGGLGHEQFF. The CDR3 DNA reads TGTGCCAGTAGTATCTGGCTAGCGGGAGGCCTAGGTCATGAGCAGTTCTTC.

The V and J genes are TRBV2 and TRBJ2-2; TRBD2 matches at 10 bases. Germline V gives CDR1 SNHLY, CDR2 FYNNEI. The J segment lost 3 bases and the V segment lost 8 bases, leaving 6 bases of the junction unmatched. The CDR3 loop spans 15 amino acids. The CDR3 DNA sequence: TGTGCCAGCCAGGGACTAGCGTTCGACACCGGGGAGCTGTTTTTT. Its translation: CASQGLAFDTGELFF.

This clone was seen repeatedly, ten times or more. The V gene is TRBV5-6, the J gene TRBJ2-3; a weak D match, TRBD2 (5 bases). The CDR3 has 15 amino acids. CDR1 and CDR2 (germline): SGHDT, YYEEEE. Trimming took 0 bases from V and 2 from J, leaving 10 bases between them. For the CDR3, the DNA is TGTGCCAGCAGCTTGGTCCCGGGATTCACAGATACGCAGTATTTT. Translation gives CASSLVPGFTDTQYF.

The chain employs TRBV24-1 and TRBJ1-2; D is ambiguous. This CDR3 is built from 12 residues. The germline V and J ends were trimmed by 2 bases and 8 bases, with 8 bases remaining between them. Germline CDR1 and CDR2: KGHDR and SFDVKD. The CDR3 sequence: CATSDSRGGYTF. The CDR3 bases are TGTGCCACCAGTGATTCTCGAGGGGGCTACACCTTC.

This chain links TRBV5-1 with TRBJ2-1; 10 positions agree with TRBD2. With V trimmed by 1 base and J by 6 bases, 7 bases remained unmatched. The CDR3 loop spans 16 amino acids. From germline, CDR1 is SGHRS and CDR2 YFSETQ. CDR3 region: CASSLQREGSGNEQFF. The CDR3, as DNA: TGCGCCAGCAGCTTGCAGCGGGAGGGTTCGGGCAATGAGCAGTTCTTC.

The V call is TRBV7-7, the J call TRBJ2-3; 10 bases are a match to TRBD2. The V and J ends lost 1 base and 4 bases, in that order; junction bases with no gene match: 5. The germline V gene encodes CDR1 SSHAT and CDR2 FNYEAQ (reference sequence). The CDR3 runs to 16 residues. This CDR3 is CASSLGLAGVADTQYF. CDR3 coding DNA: TGTGCCAGCAGCTTAGGGCTAGCGGGAGTGGCAGATACGCAGTATTTT.

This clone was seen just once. CDR3 coding DNA: TGCAGCGTTGATACGGGTCACCGCACAGATACGCAGTATTTT. It specifies CSVDTGHRTDTQYF. The chain uses TRBV29-1 and TRBJ2-3, with unresolved D. The CDR3 covers 14 residues. Between the trimmed V and J ends, which lost 3 bases and 1 base, there was a span of 11 bases. Germline loops: CDR1 SQVTM, CDR2 ANQGSEA.

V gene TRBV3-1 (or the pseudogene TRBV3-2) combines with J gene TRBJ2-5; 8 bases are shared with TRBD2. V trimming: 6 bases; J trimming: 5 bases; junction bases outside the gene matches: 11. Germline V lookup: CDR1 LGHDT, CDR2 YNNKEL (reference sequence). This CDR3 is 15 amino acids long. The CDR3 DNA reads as TGTGCCAGCAGTCCCCTACGGGGGGGAGCGGAGACCCAGTACTTC. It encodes CASSPLRGGAETQYF.

CDR3 residues: CASSLALGQKAFF. CDR3 nucleotides: TGCGCCAGCAGCTTGGCCCTGGGACAGAAAGCTTTCTTT. The rearrangement joins TRBV5-1 to TRBJ1-1; 7 bases agree with TRBD1. With 0 bases clipped from V and 9 bases from J, the junction kept 5 bases outside the gene matches. CDR1 and CDR2 from the germline V gene are SGHRS and YFSETQ. The CDR3 loop spans 13 amino acids.

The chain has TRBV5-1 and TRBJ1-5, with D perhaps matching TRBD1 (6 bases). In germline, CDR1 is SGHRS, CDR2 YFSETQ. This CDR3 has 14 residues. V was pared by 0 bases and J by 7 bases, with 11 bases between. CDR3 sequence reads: CASSLGGLEQPQHF. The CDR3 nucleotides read TGCGCCAGCAGCTTGGGGGGGCTGGAGCAGCCCCAGCATTTT.

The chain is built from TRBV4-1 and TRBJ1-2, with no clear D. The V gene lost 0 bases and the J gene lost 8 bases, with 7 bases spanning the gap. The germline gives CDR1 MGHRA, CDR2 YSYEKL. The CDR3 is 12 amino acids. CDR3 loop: CASSQDVEGYTF. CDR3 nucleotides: TGCGCCAGCAGCCAAGATGTAGAGGGCTACACCTTC.

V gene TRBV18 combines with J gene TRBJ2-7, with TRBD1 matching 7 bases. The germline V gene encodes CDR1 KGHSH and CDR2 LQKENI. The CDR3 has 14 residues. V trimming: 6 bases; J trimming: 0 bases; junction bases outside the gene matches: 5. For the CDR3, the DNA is TGTGCCAGCTCGCTCCGGGACAGCTCCTACGAGCAGTACTTC. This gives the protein CASSLRDSSYEQYF. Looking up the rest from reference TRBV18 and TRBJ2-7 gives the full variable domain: NAGVMQNPRHLVRRRGQEARLRCSPMKGHSHVYWYRQLPEEGLKFMVYLQKENIIDESGMPKERFSAEFPKEGPSILRIQQVVRGDSAAYFCASSLRDSSYEQYFGPGTRLTVT.

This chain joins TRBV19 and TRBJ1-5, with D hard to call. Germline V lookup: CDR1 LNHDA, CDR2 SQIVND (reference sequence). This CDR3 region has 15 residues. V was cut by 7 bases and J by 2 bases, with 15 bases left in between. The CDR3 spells CASTLGRSRNQPQHF. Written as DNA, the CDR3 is TGTGCCAGTACCCTCGGCAGGTCACGCAATCAGCCCCAGCATTTT. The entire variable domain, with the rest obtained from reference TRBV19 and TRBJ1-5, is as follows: DGGITQSPKYLFRKEGQNVTLSCEQNLNHDAMYWYRQDPGQGLRLIYYSQIVNDFQKGDIAEGYSVSREKKESFPLTVTSAQKNPTAFYLCASTLGRSRNQPQHFGDGTRLSIL.

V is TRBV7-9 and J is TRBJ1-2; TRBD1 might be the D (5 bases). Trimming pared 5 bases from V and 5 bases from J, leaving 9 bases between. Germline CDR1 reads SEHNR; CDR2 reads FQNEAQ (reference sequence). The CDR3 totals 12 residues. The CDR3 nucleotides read TGTGCCAGCAGCATGGACATGTATGGCTACACCTTC. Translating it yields CASSMDMYGYTF.

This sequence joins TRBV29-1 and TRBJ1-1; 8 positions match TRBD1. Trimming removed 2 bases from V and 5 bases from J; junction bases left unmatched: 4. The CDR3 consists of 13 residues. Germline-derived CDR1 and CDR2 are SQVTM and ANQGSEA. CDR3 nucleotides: TGCAGCGTTGAACAGGGGGCGAGGACTGAAGCTTTCTTT. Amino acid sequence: CSVEQGARTEAFF.

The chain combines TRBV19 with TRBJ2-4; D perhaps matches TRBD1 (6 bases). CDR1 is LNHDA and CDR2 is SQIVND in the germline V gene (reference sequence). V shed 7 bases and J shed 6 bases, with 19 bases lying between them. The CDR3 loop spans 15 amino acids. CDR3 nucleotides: TGTGCCAGTACCATCTCGCAGGGGAGCGGAAACATTCAGTACTTC. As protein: CASTISQGSGNIQYF.